This T cell receptor beta chain was captured in a study of T cell responses to AZD1222 COVID-19 vaccine. This CDR3 contains 16 residues. Germline loops: CDR1 SGHDT, CDR2 YYEEEE. V gave up 2 bases and J gave up 0 bases, with 12 bases separating them. Assay: immunoSEQ multiplex PCR; the TCRdb copy retains only in-frame clones and omits some. The sample shows 98,000 or so clones, just over 85% of them seen only once. This sequence joins TRBV5-6 and TRBJ1-3; no reliable D call. Sequences were derived from peripheral blood, sampled on day 0 of AZD1222 vaccination. The source is an adult in good health. The CDR3 nucleotides are TGTGCCAGCAGCTTTGTCTTGAGTCACTCTGGAAACACCATATATTTT. It yields the protein CASSFVLSHSGNTIYF.